This entry lists 30 T cell receptor beta chains sequenced from one sample in a study of T-cell memory formation after mild COVID-19. TCRdb redid the calling of the 5' RACE reads with MiXCR, one entry per CDR3 protein. This sample has more than 250,000 distinct CDR3 sequences; approximately 18% occur once, and the top ten carry 20% to 25%. Source material: PBMCs or a T cell subset sorted from them (not recorded which). The receptor source for this set is a man younger than 35 who had mild COVID-19 (a few samples of this study predate the infection). Cell type and time point are not known.

This clonotype was counted only a few times. V gene TRBV19 combines with J gene TRBJ1-1, with D possibly matching TRBD1 (6 bases). Deletions cut 3 bases from V and 1 base from J, with 12 bases between. Germline V gene sequence: CDR1 LNHDA, CDR2 SQIVND (reference sequence). CDR3 size: 15 residues. CDR3 sequence (DNA): TGTGCCAGTAGTATCCGGGACACGGGGAACACTGAAGCTTTCTTT. Encoded protein: CASSIRDTGNTEAFF.

This clonotype came up a few times. The V and J genes are TRBV7-6 and TRBJ2-3; TRBD2 is a possible D gene (5 bases). The CDR3 loop spans 14 amino acids. V was pared by 5 bases and J by 2 bases, with 11 bases between. From germline, CDR1 is SGHVS and CDR2 FNYEAQ. The DNA of the CDR3 is TGTGCCAGCAGCCCGCGGGCGGTCACAGATACGCAGTATTTT. It codes for CASSPRAVTDTQYF.

This clonotype was counted only a few times. This chain connects TRBV6-4 to TRBJ1-1; D is ambiguous. The length of the CDR3 is 13 residues. Germline CDR1 MRHNA, CDR2 SNTAGT. With 4 bases removed from V and 1 base from J, the gap between germline ends came to 7 bases. Here the CDR3 DNA reads TGTGCCAGCAGTGCAGGATCGAACACTGAAGCTTTCTTT. Its protein product is CASSAGSNTEAFF.

The J gene is TRBJ2-3, the V gene TRBV2; 10 nucleotides agree with TRBD2. There are 15 residues in the CDR3. After removal of 6 bases from V and 6 bases from J, the junction contained 9 bases not matched to a gene. Germline CDR1 is SNHLY and CDR2 is FYNNEI. CDR3 in DNA: TGTGCCAGCAGACGGCAGCGGGGGGGCTTGGATACGCAGTATTTT. It codes for CASRRQRGGLDTQYF. Together with reference TRBV2 and TRBJ2-3, the CDR3 gives the full variable domain: EPEVTQTPSHQVTQMGQEVILRCVPISNHLYFYWYRQILGQKVEFLVSFYNNEISEKSEIFDDQFSVERPDGSNFTLKIRSTKLEDSAMYFCASRRQRGGLDTQYFGPGTRLTVL.

This clonotype appeared a few times. The chain is built from TRBV2 and TRBJ1-2; D might be TRBD1 (6 bases). The CDR3 extends over 13 amino acids. CDR1 SNHLY and CDR2 FYNNEI come from the germline V gene. Trimming stripped 6 bases from V and 10 bases from J, with 18 bases between. CDR3 coding DNA: TGTGCCAGCAGCGCACAGGGTTTTGGGTTCTACACCTTC. Its protein product is CASSAQGFGFYTF.

This clonotype appeared a few times. The chain combines TRBV7-2 with TRBJ2-1; the D gene is possibly TRBD2 (6 bases). V gave up 4 bases and J gave up 0 bases, with 10 bases separating them. Germline V gives CDR1 SGHTA, CDR2 FQGNSA. CDR3 length: 15 amino acids. CDR3 DNA sequence: TGTGCCAGCAGCTCCGTGCGGGGCTCCTACAATGAGCAGTTCTTC. Translated, it gives CASSSVRGSYNEQFF.

This clonotype occurred a few times. The V call is TRBV7-8, the J call TRBJ2-7, with D possibly TRBD2 on 6 matching bases. The CDR3 has 14 residues. Deletions cut 5 bases from V and 1 base from J, with 12 bases between. The germline gives CDR1 SGHVS, CDR2 FQNEAQ. Here the CDR3 reads CASSPPTSSYEQYF. The CDR3 bases are TGTGCCAGCAGCCCCCCGACTAGTTCCTACGAGCAGTACTTC.

The genes are TRBV21-1 and TRBJ2-5; TRBD2 reflects the table's D call only, with no check against the DNA. TRBV21-1 is deemed a pseudogene. The CDR3 loop spans 15 amino acids. CDR3 protein: CASSKAHGTRETQYF. The CDR3 DNA follows: TGTGCCAGCAGCAAAGCGCATGGCACCCGCGAGACCCAGTACTTC.

In its sample, this clonotype ranks as hyperexpanded. This chain uses TRBV7-9 with TRBJ2-1; the D gene is possibly TRBD1 (5 bases). V was shortened by 5 bases and J by 9 bases, with 17 bases between the two germline ends. CDR1 is SEHNR, CDR2 FQNEAQ, per germline (reference sequence). There are 14 residues in the CDR3. As DNA, the CDR3 is TGTGCCAGCAGCCCAAGGGCAGGGAAGGGTGAGCAGTTCTTC. Translation gives CASSPRAGKGEQFF.

The CDR3 loop reads CASSRGQGSNNEQFF. In DNA, the CDR3 is TGTGCCAGCAGTCGGGGACAGGGATCGAACAATGAGCAGTTCTTC. The chain links TRBV6-6 to TRBJ2-1, with TRBD1 identical over 9 bases. The CDR3 loop spans 15 amino acids. Germline CDR1 MNHNY, CDR2 SVGAGI (reference sequence). Trimming cost V 5 bases and J 5 bases; bases outside gene matches: 7.

This chain uses TRBV7-2 with TRBJ2-1, with TRBD2 matching over 8 bases. The length of the CDR3 is 13 residues. After removal of 4 bases from V and 8 bases from J, the junction contained 4 bases not matched to a gene. Germline V gives CDR1 SGHTA, CDR2 FQGNSA. CDR3 sequence: CASSSGLADEQFF. DNA of the CDR3: TGTGCCAGCAGCTCCGGACTAGCCGATGAGCAGTTCTTC.

This clonotype was recorded many times. This sequence joins TRBV28 and TRBJ1-2; D gene uncertain. Germline assignment: CDR1 MDHEN and CDR2 SYDVKM. Trimming cost V 2 bases and J 2 bases, with 3 bases left between them. The CDR3 spans 12 residues. The CDR3 DNA sequence: TGTGCCAGCAGTTTAGAGAACTATGGCTACACCTTC. This sequence encodes CASSLENYGYTF.

J is TRBJ1-6 and V is TRBV12-3 or TRBV12-4; no reliable D call. Trimming cost V 2 bases and J 7 bases, with 6 bases left between them. The CDR3 contains 13 residues. CDR3 amino acids: CASSLSPNSPLHF. The CDR3 nucleotides read TGTGCCAGCAGTTTATCCCCCAATTCACCCCTCCACTTT.

V and J are TRBV10-2 and TRBJ2-1; 7 bases align to TRBD2. Trimming cost V 0 bases and J 6 bases; bases outside gene matches: 8. The CDR3 loop spans 16 amino acids. Germline CDR1 and CDR2: WSHSY and SAAADI. The CDR3 reads CASSESKWSGGNEQFF. CDR3 nucleotide sequence: TGCGCCAGCAGTGAGTCGAAGTGGTCGGGAGGCAATGAGCAGTTCTTC.

This clonotype was detected only once. The CDR3 region has the DNA TGTGCCAGCAGGGGGCGGGGGGTTGAGGACACTGAAGCTTTCTTT. Amino acid sequence: CASRGRGVEDTEAFF. This rearrangement joins TRBV25-1 to TRBJ1-1, with a weak D call TRBD1 (5 bases). This CDR3 has 15 amino acids. The V gene lost 6 bases and the J gene lost 3 bases, with 17 bases spanning the gap. In germline, CDR1 is MGHDK, CDR2 SYGVNS.

J is TRBJ1-6 and V is TRBV18, with a possible D match to TRBD1 (6 bases). Between the trimmed V and J ends, which lost 2 bases and 7 bases, there was a span of 12 bases. The CDR3 has 15 amino acids. The V gene's germline CDR1 is KGHSH and CDR2 LQKENI. CDR3 amino acids: CASSPARQGNSPLHF. The CDR3 region has the DNA TGTGCCAGCTCACCAGCCAGGCAGGGGAATTCACCCCTCCACTTT.

This clonotype is termed medium-sized (0.01 to 0.1%). This sequence joins TRBV27 and TRBJ2-7; D call uncertain. The CDR3 has 13 residues. Germline CDR1 and CDR2: MNHEY and SMNVEV (reference sequence). The V and J ends lost 5 bases and 1 base respectively, with 9 bases between them. The CDR3 coding sequence is TGTGCCAGCAGTCACGGGCCATCCTACGAGCAGTACGTC. As protein: CASSHGPSYEQYV.

The chain recombines TRBV28 with TRBJ1-5; possible D gene TRBD1, 6 bases. The CDR3 is 15 residues long. CDR1 and CDR2 (germline): MDHEN, SYDVKM. V lost 4 bases to trimming and J lost 7 bases, with 17 bases between them. The CDR3 bases are TGTGCCAGCAGTTCGGGGGGCGGAGGTAGCCAGCCCCAGCATTTT. Amino acid sequence: CASSSGGGGSQPQHF.

This clonotype was observed a handful of times. The chain employs TRBV7-2 and TRBJ2-5; no firm D call. The ends were cut back, 4 bases at V and 2 bases at J, with 8 bases in the middle. The CDR3 loop spans 13 amino acids. Per germline, CDR1 SGHTA and CDR2 FQGNSA. CDR3 sequence reads: CASSWLIQETQYF. Here the CDR3 DNA reads TGTGCCAGCAGCTGGCTGATACAAGAGACCCAGTACTTC. The whole variable domain, filled in from reference TRBV7-2 and TRBJ2-5, reads GAGVSQSPSNKVTEKGKDVELRCDPISGHTALYWYRQSLGQGLEFLIYFQGNSAPDKSGLPSDRFSAERTGGSVSTLTIQRTQQEDSAVYLCASSWLIQETQYFGPGTRLLVL.

The chain links TRBV27 to TRBJ2-7; 8 bases agree with TRBD1. The CDR3 covers 15 residues. V dropped 4 bases and J dropped 2; count of bases not matched to a gene: 7. From germline, CDR1 is MNHEY and CDR2 SMNVEV (reference sequence). CDR3 bases: TGTGCCAGCAGTTCCCCGGACAGGGTACCCTACGAGCAGTACGTC. This sequence encodes CASSSPDRVPYEQYV.

This clonotype was detected a few times. The V and J genes are TRBV4-1 and TRBJ2-1, with no clear D. Germline-derived CDR1 and CDR2 are MGHRA and YSYEKL. This CDR3 comprises 11 residues. Trimming removed 1 base at V and 8 bases at J, with 3 bases between. The DNA of the CDR3 is TGCGCCAGCAGCCAAGGCGATGAGCAGTTCTTC. It yields the protein CASSQGDEQFF.

The chain uses TRBV6-2 or TRBV6-3 and TRBJ1-1; tentative D call: TRBD1 (5 bases). Germline CDR1 and CDR2: MNHEY and SVGEGT. The CDR3 is made up of 14 amino acids. Trimming removed 5 bases from V and 6 bases from J, with 16 bases in between. The CDR3 nucleotides read TGTGCCAGCAGTGCATACAGGCGAAGCGCTGAAGCTTTCTTT. The encoded protein is CASSAYRRSAEAFF.

There are many counts of this clonotype. The chain combines TRBV7-9 with TRBJ1-1; D is possibly TRBD1 (6 bases). Trimming stripped 0 bases from V and 6 bases from J, with 14 bases between. This CDR3 has 15 residues. Germline assignment: CDR1 SEHNR and CDR2 FQNEAQ (reference sequence). This CDR3 reads CASSLASGGLSEAFF. The DNA of the CDR3 is TGTGCCAGCAGCTTAGCGTCCGGGGGCTTATCTGAAGCTTTCTTT.

The gene calls are TRBV6-6 and TRBJ2-3; D is unclear. Germline V gene data show CDR1 as MNHNY and CDR2 as SVGAGI (reference sequence). The ends were cut back, 0 bases at V and 0 bases at J, with 10 bases in the middle. This CDR3 is 16 amino acids long. DNA for the CDR3: TGTGCCAGCAGTTACTCGGCCCGCTCTAGCACAGATACGCAGTATTTT. It yields the protein CASSYSARSSTDTQYF.

Ten or more counts support this clonotype. The chain links TRBV11-3 to TRBJ1-1; no reliable D call. CDR3 length equals 13 residues. The germline V and J ends were trimmed by 0 bases and 0 bases, with 2 bases remaining between them. Germline lookup yields CDR1 SGHNT and CDR2 YENEEA. The CDR3 region is CASSLDMNTEAFF. For the CDR3, the DNA is TGTGCCAGCAGCTTAGACATGAACACTGAAGCTTTCTTT.

This clonotype turned up a few times. V gene TRBV6-5 combines with J gene TRBJ2-7; perhaps TRBD1 as D (6 bases). Germline V gene sequence: CDR1 MNHEY, CDR2 SVGAGI. Deletions cut 2 bases from V and 3 bases from J, with 11 bases between. This CDR3 spans 14 amino acids. CDR3 coding DNA: TGTGCCAGCAGTTACCGGGACACGGGCTACGAGCAGTACTTC. Amino acid sequence: CASSYRDTGYEQYF.

The chain links TRBV7-2 to TRBJ1-4; unclear D gene. CDR3 length: 12 amino acids. Trimming stripped 1 base from V and 8 bases from J, with 5 bases between. CDR1 and CDR2 from the germline V gene are SGHTA and FQGNSA. The CDR3 DNA reads as TGTGCCAGCAGCTTAGTAGCAGAAAAACTGTTTTTT. Translating gives CASSLVAEKLFF.

The CDR3 sequence is CASSHTRNSLYEQYF. The CDR3, as DNA: TGTGCCAGCAGCCACACACGGAACAGCCTCTACGAGCAGTACTTC. This chain links TRBV11-2 with TRBJ2-7; no clear D gene. There are 15 residues in the CDR3. Germline V gene data show CDR1 as SGHAT and CDR2 as FQNNGV. V was cut by 5 bases and J by 3 bases, with 17 bases left in between.

The chain combines TRBV7-9 with TRBJ2-1; 7 bases agree with TRBD2. CDR3 length: 14 residues. Trimming took 1 base from V and 8 from J; bases not matched to a gene: 5. Germline V CDR1 and CDR2: SEHNR, FQNEAQ (reference sequence). CDR3 in DNA: TGTGCCAGCAGCTTAGGGACTAGTAGAGATGAGCAGTTCTTC. Its protein product is CASSLGTSRDEQFF.

The CDR3 DNA is TGTGCCAGCAGCCGGGGACAGGGCAGGGCTGAAGCTTTCTTT. Translated: CASSRGQGRAEAFF. V and J are TRBV7-9 and TRBJ1-1; 9 positions match TRBD1. The CDR3 has 14 amino acids. Germline V gene lookup returns CDR1 SEHNR and CDR2 FQNEAQ (reference sequence). V gave up 5 bases and J gave up 6 bases; unmatched junction bases: 7.